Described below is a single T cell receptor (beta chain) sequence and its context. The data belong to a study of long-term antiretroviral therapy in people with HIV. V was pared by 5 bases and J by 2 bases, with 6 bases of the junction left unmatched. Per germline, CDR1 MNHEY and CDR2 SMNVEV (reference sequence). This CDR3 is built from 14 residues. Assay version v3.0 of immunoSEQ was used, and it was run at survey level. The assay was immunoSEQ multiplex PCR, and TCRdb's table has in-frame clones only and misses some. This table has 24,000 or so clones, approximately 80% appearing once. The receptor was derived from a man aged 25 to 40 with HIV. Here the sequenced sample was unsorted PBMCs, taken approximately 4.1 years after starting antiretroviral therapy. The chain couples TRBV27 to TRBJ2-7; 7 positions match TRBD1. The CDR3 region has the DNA TGTGCCAGCAGTCCGACAGGGCTTACCTACGAGCAGTACTTC. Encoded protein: CASSPTGLTYEQYF.